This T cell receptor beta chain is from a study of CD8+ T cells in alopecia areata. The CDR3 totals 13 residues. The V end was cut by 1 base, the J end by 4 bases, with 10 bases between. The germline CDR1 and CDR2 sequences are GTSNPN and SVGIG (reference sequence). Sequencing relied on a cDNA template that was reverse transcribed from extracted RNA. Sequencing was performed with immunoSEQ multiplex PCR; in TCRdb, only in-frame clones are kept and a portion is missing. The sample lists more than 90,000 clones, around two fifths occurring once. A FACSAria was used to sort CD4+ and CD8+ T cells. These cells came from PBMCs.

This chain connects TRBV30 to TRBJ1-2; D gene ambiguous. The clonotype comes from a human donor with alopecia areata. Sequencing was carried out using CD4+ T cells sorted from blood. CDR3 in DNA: TGTGCCTGGAGTGCCCTACCCGCCTATGGCTACACCTTC. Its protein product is CAWSALPAYGYTF.